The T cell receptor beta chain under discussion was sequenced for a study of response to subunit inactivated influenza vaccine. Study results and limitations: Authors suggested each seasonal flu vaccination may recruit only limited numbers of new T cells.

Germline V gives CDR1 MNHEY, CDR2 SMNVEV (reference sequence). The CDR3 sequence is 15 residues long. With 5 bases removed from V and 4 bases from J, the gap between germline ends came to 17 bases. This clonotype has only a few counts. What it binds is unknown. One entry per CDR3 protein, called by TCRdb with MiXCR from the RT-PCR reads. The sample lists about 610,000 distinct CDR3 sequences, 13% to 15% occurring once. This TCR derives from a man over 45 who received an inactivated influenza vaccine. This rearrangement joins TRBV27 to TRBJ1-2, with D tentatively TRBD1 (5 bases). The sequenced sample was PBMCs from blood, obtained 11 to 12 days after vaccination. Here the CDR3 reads CASSMGRGGSYGYTF. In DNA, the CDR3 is TGTGCCAGCAGTATGGGACGGGGAGGAAGCTATGGCTACACCTTC.